Following are 9 T cell receptor beta chains from one sample sequenced in a study of beta chain features in type 1 diabetes. Sequencing targeted expressed TCRB transcripts, as all isolated RNA had been reverse transcribed. The protocol was immunoSEQ multiplex PCR, while the TCRdb copy is restricted to in-frame clones and leaves out a portion. This table has tens of thousands of clones, around three fifths appearing once. The specimen was Tregs from blood. Every receptor here comes from a woman younger than 35 in good health.

This clone turned up a few times. The chain recombines TRBV4-3 with TRBJ1-4; tentative D call: TRBD1 (5 bases). V was shortened by 4 bases and J by 7 bases, with 16 bases between the two germline ends. Looked up from germline, CDR1 is LGHNA and CDR2 is YSLEER. CDR3 size: 15 residues. CDR3 residues: CASSLKTAGFEKLFF. For the CDR3, the DNA is TGCGCCAGCAGCCTAAAGACAGCAGGCTTTGAAAAACTGTTTTTT.

V gene TRBV23-1 combines with J gene TRBJ1-2; the D is unclear. TRBV23-1 is assigned to the ORF class and has an uncertain function. The V end was cut by 11 bases, the J end by 5 bases, with 6 bases between. This CDR3 is 9 amino acids long. The CDR3 region is CAFPYGYTF. The CDR3 coding sequence is TGCGCCTTCCCTTATGGCTACACCTTC.

The chain couples TRBV10-3 to TRBJ1-1; 7 bases fit TRBD1. The germline gives CDR1 ENHRY, CDR2 SYGVKD. Unmatched junction bases numbered 9, after V lost 7 bases and J lost 4 bases. The CDR3 spans 14 residues. CDR3 sequence reads: CAIKLGQDSTEAFF. DNA of the CDR3: TGTGCCATCAAACTAGGACAGGACAGCACTGAAGCTTTCTTT.

The chain recombines TRBV29-1 with TRBJ2-4; 7 positions match TRBD2. Germline loops: CDR1 SQVTM, CDR2 ANQGSEA. V was clipped by 7 bases and J by 6 bases; unmatched bases: 6. The CDR3 runs 12 residues. CDR3 bases: TGCAGCGGACGGGACTACATAAACATTCAGTACTTC. The encoded protein is CSGRDYINIQYF.

V and J are TRBV5-4 and TRBJ2-7, with 8 bases matching TRBD1. The trim removed 4 bases at V and 2 bases at J, leaving 8 bases unmatched. The CDR3 covers 15 residues. CDR1 and CDR2 (germline): SGHNT, YYREEE (reference sequence). CDR3 residues: CASSARQGLTYEQYF. CDR3 DNA: TGTGCCAGCAGCGCAAGACAGGGGCTAACCTACGAGCAGTACTTC.

This clone occurred a few times. The V and J genes are TRBV6-6 and TRBJ2-7; D is possibly TRBD1 (6 bases). Trimming shortened V by 4 bases and J by 0 bases, and 16 bases separated the two germline ends. This CDR3 is built from 16 residues. Germline CDR1 reads MNHNY; CDR2 reads SVGAGI (reference sequence). The CDR3 sequence: CASSFTGHRNSYEQYF. DNA of the CDR3: TGTGCCAGCAGTTTTACGGGACACCGCAACTCCTACGAGCAGTACTTC.

This clone was counted only a few times. This CDR3 is CASSRTGGVGTEAFF. CDR3 DNA: TGCGCCAGCAGCCGTACAGGGGGCGTGGGCACTGAAGCTTTCTTT. The J gene is TRBJ1-1, the V gene TRBV4-3; TRBD1 aligns across 9 bases. The germline V gene has CDR1 LGHNA and CDR2 YSLEER. J lost 4 bases, V lost 4 bases, and 7 bases had no gene match. The CDR3 runs 15 residues.

The chain is built from TRBV10-3 and TRBJ2-5, with 10 bases aligning to TRBD2. This CDR3 has 15 amino acids. V dropped 2 bases and J dropped 4; count of bases not matched to a gene: 4. Germline assignment: CDR1 ENHRY and CDR2 SYGVKD. The CDR3 nucleotides are TGTGCCATCAGTGAGAAAGTAGCGGGGGGAGAGACCCAGTACTTC. This sequence encodes CAISEKVAGGETQYF.

This sequence joins TRBV5-6 and TRBJ2-3; perhaps TRBD1 as D (6 bases). V was cut by 4 bases and J by 3 bases, with 15 bases left in between. Germline V lookup: CDR1 SGHDT, CDR2 YYEEEE. This CDR3 has 15 amino acids. The CDR3 spells CASSISGVSTDTQYF. The CDR3 DNA reads as TGTGCCAGCAGCATCTCAGGGGTTTCAACAGATACGCAGTATTTT.